These 22 T cell receptor beta chains share one sample of origin, sequenced in a study of T cells expressing NK-cell markers. No DNA is given; TCRdb re-called the 5' RACE reads and lists each CDR3 protein once. The sample spans 200,000 to 300,000 distinct CDR3 sequences; the ten largest clones claim more than 3.5%. Material for sequencing was blood T cells: a sorted CD56 or NKG2C T cell subset, CD4+ or CD8+ T cells, or bulk PBMC T cells (not recorded which). Receptors were obtained from a woman between 18 and 70 years old in good health.

The chain carries TRBV4-3 and TRBJ2-5. The CDR3 totals 14 residues. Germline V lookup: CDR1 LGHNA, CDR2 YSLEER. The CDR3 sequence is CASSQDTGQETQYF.

The gene calls are TRBV25-1 and TRBJ2-1; TCRdb lists TRBD1, though no DNA is available to test this call. This CDR3 is 14 amino acids long. Germline V gene sequence: CDR1 MGHDK, CDR2 SYGVNS. CDR3 loop: CASSGIGRGYEQFF. Complete variable domain (other parts from reference TRBV25-1 and TRBJ2-1): EADIYQTPRYLVIGTGKKITLECSQTMGHDKMYWYQQDPGMELHLIHYSYGVNSTEKGDLSSESTVSRIRTEHFPLTLESARPSHTSQYLCASSGIGRGYEQFFGPGTRLTVL.

The gene calls are TRBV5-1 and TRBJ2-1; TCRdb proposes TRBD1, but this gene call is untestable without DNA. The CDR3 sequence is 16 residues long. Germline V gene data show CDR1 as SGHRS and CDR2 as YFSETQ. CDR3 sequence reads: CASSPDREELYNEQFF.

Here the CDR3 reads CASSFFDSFTEQYF. The gene calls are TRBV11-2 and TRBJ2-7; the TCRdb D gene call, TRBD1, has no DNA to confirm it. In germline, CDR1 is SGHAT, CDR2 FQNNGV. This CDR3 region has 14 residues.

The V gene is TRBV19, the J gene TRBJ2-3; TCRdb's assignment of TRBD1 cannot be checked, as there is no DNA. This CDR3 has 14 amino acids. Germline lookup yields CDR1 LNHDA and CDR2 SQIVND (reference sequence). CDR3 amino acids: CASSGTGKGDTQYF. The full variable domain, in which reference TRBV19 and TRBJ2-3 provide the parts outside the CDR3, is DGGITQSPKYLFRKEGQNVTLSCEQNLNHDAMYWYRQDPGQGLRLIYYSQIVNDFQKGDIAEGYSVSREKKESFPLTVTSAQKNPTAFYLCASSGTGKGDTQYFGPGTRLTVL.

The V gene is TRBV11-3, the J gene TRBJ2-5. The CDR3 contains 13 residues. CDR1 and CDR2 from the germline V gene are SGHNT and YENEEA. The CDR3 sequence: CASSLAEQETQYF.

This chain connects TRBV24-1 to TRBJ2-5. The CDR3 covers 14 residues. CDR1 is KGHDR and CDR2 is SFDVKD in the germline V gene. The CDR3 reads CATSDGRLQETQYF.

The J gene is TRBJ1-2, the V gene TRBV12-3 or TRBV12-4. This CDR3 is built from 11 residues. This chain's CDR3 is CASTTGRAATF.

The chain has TRBV28 and TRBJ1-2; checking the TCRdb D call of TRBD1 is not possible without DNA. This CDR3 spans 14 amino acids. The germline V gene has CDR1 MDHEN and CDR2 SYDVKM. This CDR3 reads CASSMTGAPYGYTF.

This chain joins TRBV28 and TRBJ1-5; with no DNA, the TCRdb D assignment of TRBD1 cannot be verified. Per the germline V gene, CDR1 is MDHEN and CDR2 is SYDVKM. The CDR3 is 14 residues long. CDR3 protein: CASSWDRIDQPQHF.

This chain connects TRBV5-1 to TRBJ2-2. Germline CDR1 and CDR2: SGHRS and YFSETQ. The CDR3 runs to 15 residues. The CDR3 sequence is CASSPASFNTGELFF.

The gene calls are TRBV12-3 or TRBV12-4 and TRBJ2-2; the D gene TCRdb calls, TRBD1, cannot be checked with no DNA. The CDR3 covers 15 residues. The chain's CDR3 is CASSPTGGNTGELFF.

V is TRBV6-1 and J is TRBJ2-5; the D call from TCRdb, TRBD2, cannot be confirmed without DNA. The CDR3 sequence is 14 residues long. Germline CDR1 and CDR2: MNHNS and SASEGT. CDR3 in amino acids: CASSEAGSRETQYF.

The chain recombines TRBV7-2 with TRBJ2-7; there is no DNA to check the TCRdb D call of TRBD2. Germline V CDR1 and CDR2: SGHTA, FQGNSA. This CDR3 has 15 amino acids. CDR3 loop: CASSLAAGESYEQYF.

This rearrangement joins TRBV15 to TRBJ2-1; no DNA is available, so the TRBD2 call from TCRdb remains unchecked. The CDR3 runs 13 residues. Germline V lookup: CDR1 LNHNV, CDR2 YYDKDF (reference sequence). CDR3 amino acids: CATSRTSGGEQFF.

V and J are TRBV29-1 and TRBJ2-3. Per the germline V gene, CDR1 is SQVTM and CDR2 is ANQGSEA. This CDR3 comprises 14 residues. This CDR3 reads CSASGPPSGDTQYF.

The chain combines TRBV20-1 with TRBJ1-2; TCRdb gives TRBD1 as the D gene, but with no DNA this cannot be confirmed. The CDR3 is 13 amino acids. Germline V gives CDR1 DFQATT, CDR2 SNEGSKA (reference sequence). This CDR3 is CSAMDRGNYGYTF.

The chain links TRBV5-6 to TRBJ1-3. The CDR3 covers 15 residues. Germline V gene sequence: CDR1 SGHDT, CDR2 YYEEEE. The CDR3 loop is CASSLARGTGNTIYF. The full variable domain, completed using reference TRBV5-6 and TRBJ1-3, is DAGVTQSPTHLIKTRGQQVTLRCSPKSGHDTVSWYQQALGQGPQFIFQYYEEEERQRGNFPDRFSGHQFPNYSSELNVNALLLGDSALYLCASSLARGTGNTIYFGEGSWLTVV.

V is TRBV29-1 and J is TRBJ2-7; TCRdb gives TRBD1 as the D gene, but with no DNA this cannot be confirmed. Germline assignment: CDR1 SQVTM and CDR2 ANQGSEA. The CDR3 is 15 residues long. The CDR3 here is CSVEGALRGTYEQYF.

The chain recombines TRBV5-1 with TRBJ2-5; the TCRdb D gene call, TRBD2, has no DNA to confirm it. CDR1 SGHRS and CDR2 YFSETQ come from the germline V gene. The CDR3 totals 12 residues. CDR3 residues: CASRGLTETQYF.

The chain has TRBV30 and TRBJ2-3. This CDR3 has 14 residues. CDR1 and CDR2 from the germline V gene are GTSNPN and SVGIG (reference sequence). This chain's CDR3 is CAWSVWARTDTQYF. Full variable domain (rest looked up from reference TRBV30 and TRBJ2-3): SQTIHQWPATLVQPVGSPLSLECTVEGTSNPNLYWYRQAAGRGLQLLFYSVGIGQISSEVPQNLSASRPQDRQFILSSKKLLLSDSGFYLCAWSVWARTDTQYFGPGTRLTVL.

The V call is TRBV12-3 or TRBV12-4, the J call TRBJ2-3; TCRdb outputs TRBD1, but without DNA this stays unchecked. This CDR3 region has 14 residues. The CDR3 region is CASTIRTGTDTQYF.